This note documents a single T cell receptor (beta chain) sequence. As yet, its antigen is unknown. Germline values: CDR1 SGHRS, CDR2 YFSETQ. CDR3 length: 17 residues. This sample is part of a study of monozygotic twins with inflammatory bowel disease. Each CDR3 protein gets one entry in TCRdb, which reprocessed the 5' RACE reads and gives no DNA. The listing contains fewer than 110,000 distinct CDR3 sequences. Study observations and caveats: For IBD, no single strong associated signal or clonotype was supported. Patient-specific immunosuppressive treatments may have made repertoires more variable.

V gene TRBV5-1 combines with J gene TRBJ2-1; TCRdb's D call, TRBD2, is unchecked because there is no DNA. The sequence came from a human donor with ulcerative colitis or Crohn's disease, or a healthy co-twin of an affected twin (not recorded which). Input material: blood. The CDR3 is CASSLARTSGSRNEQFF.